This is a list of T cell receptor beta chains from one sample in a study of beta chain features in type 1 diabetes. Only in-frame clones appear in the TCRdb table, and some are missing; sequencing was by immunoSEQ multiplex PCR. The sample carries 330,000 or so clones, around 20% recorded once. The sample comprised naive CD4+ T cells from blood. The receptor set was obtained from a woman in her late teens or twenties in good health. CDR3s leave out the opening cysteine and the closing phenylalanine or tryptophan. The D gene is left open where the match is weak. Expanded clones are given a class, and other clones once, few, many or no size at all.

TRBV9 few NA ASSAGYGYT
TRBV27 NA TRBD1 ASSSRDQGVTQY
TRBV5-1 few TRBD2 ASSLGAGALNEQF
TRBV7-9 few TRBD1 ASSLDRGTYNEQF
TRBV27 few NA ASSSHWSGANVLT
TRBV18 few TRBD1 ASSEGTVYTGELF
TRBV2 NA TRBD1 ASSPRTGDYGYT
TRBV7-9 NA NA ASSPGFSGNTIY
TRBV19 NA TRBD1 ASSTADRGAAEAF
TRBV27 NA NA ASSSPLMSSYNEQF
TRBV5-4 few NA ASSRAGLRETQY
TRBV4-2 NA NA ASSQGGPGGEQY
TRBV11-2 NA NA ASSLGQGNYNEQF
TRBV6-1 NA NA ASWPYNEQF
TRBV7-9 NA TRBD1 ASSLRDRGVYEQY
TRBV30 NA TRBD1 AWISYRGNTEAF
TRBV5-1 few NA ASSLDSYPGETQY
TRBV4-1 NA TRBD1 ASSGTGAATNYGYT
TRBV18 NA TRBD2 ASSQPGLAAYNEQF
TRBV9 NA TRBD2 ASSVMPSGEETQY
TRBV5-1 few NA ASRSRLDTGELF
TRBV25-1 few NA ASGGNTEAF
TRBV4-1 NA TRBD2 ASSRGQDILAGLYEQY
TRBV4-1 NA NA ASSDAGRRAYNEQF
TRBV9 few TRBD2 ASSPGLAFGETQY
TRBV2 few TRBD2 ASSENGGEETQY
TRBV4-2 few TRBD2 ASSPSSGRGSYNEQF
TRBV7-9 few NA ASPRGGTDTGELF
TRBV30 few TRBD1 AGGRDRNTEAF
TRBV19 NA NA ASSIDRDRISQPQH
TRBV7-2 NA NA ASTPSVRGDYGYT
TRBV11-3 NA NA ASSPQGTGELF
TRBV11-2 few TRBD2 ASSLGRLAVRVSEQF
TRBV21-1 NA NA ASSKDEFLGQSKETQY
TRBV4-1 NA NA ASRHREAGELF
TRBV30 few TRBD1 AHGTGAETQY
TRBV18 few TRBD1 ASSVGTGREQY
TRBV4-1 NA NA ASSQPQVRNYGYT
TRBV2 once NA ASSAFQGGPNTGELF
TRBV27 NA NA ASSLFYSSPLH
TRBV7-2 NA NA ASSLAWRDHTQY
TRBV10-3 few TRBD1 AIRTGADTQY
TRBV7-9 NA TRBD1 ASNLGQGLEKLF
TRBV5-1 NA NA ASSVGGYEQY
TRBV5-6 NA TRBD1 AMLTGDTEAF
TRBV28 few TRBD2 ASTSGQGGSIQY
TRBV6-6 few NA ASRYAGRETQY
TRBV11-2 few TRBD1 ASSLLAGQGAYEQY
TRBV14 few NA ASSLGRGISYEQY